The 26 T cell receptor beta chains below were found in one sample sequenced in a study of regulatory T cells in long-lasting Graves disease. Described time point: persistent/refractory GD, antithyroid drugs over 5 years with positive TRAb. The TCR library was made from RNA extracted from PBMCs. The TCR beta library used iRepertoire HTBI primers with Arm-PCR amplification of CDR3. TCRdb itself ran the multiplex PCR reads through MiXCR, one entry per CDR3 protein. This table has hundreds of thousands of distinct CDR3 sequences, around a fifth appearing once. This sample comprised peripheral blood mononuclear cells (PBMCs), obtained when the disease was refractory, from a patient treated with antithyroid drugs. These receptors all come from a female donor with Graves disease.

This clonotype showed up many times. The junction and the germline gene differ at one end; a read error may be behind it. The V and J genes are TRBV7-2 and TRBJ2-5; 8 positions match TRBD2. Per germline, CDR1 SGHTA and CDR2 FQGNSA. This CDR3 spans 14 amino acids. CDR3 loop: CVSSLERETKTQYF. In nucleotides, the CDR3 is TGTGTCAGCAGCTTAGAGCGGGAGACAAAGACCCAGTACTTC.

The chain recombines TRBV19 with TRBJ1-3; TRBD1 aligns across 7 bases. The CDR3 spans 15 residues. J was trimmed by 6 bases and V by 6 bases; bases with no gene match: 11. Germline V gene data show CDR1 as LNHDA and CDR2 as SQIVND (reference sequence). The CDR3 region is CASRRGPQGENTIYF. CDR3 nucleotide sequence: TGTGCCAGTAGGAGGGGACCCCAGGGGGAAAACACCATATATTTT. The variable domain in full, completed from reference TRBV19 and TRBJ1-3, reads DGGITQSPKYLFRKEGQNVTLSCEQNLNHDAMYWYRQDPGQGLRLIYYSQIVNDFQKGDIAEGYSVSREKKESFPLTVTSAQKNPTAFYLCASRRGPQGENTIYFGEGSWLTVV.

V and J are TRBV6-4 and TRBJ1-5, with 7 bases fitting TRBD1. CDR1 and CDR2 from the germline V gene are MRHNA and SNTAGT. This CDR3 is built from 15 residues. V shed 6 bases, J shed 2 bases, and the junction held 7 bases outside the gene matches. The CDR3 nucleotides read TGTGCCAGCAGAACAGGTGACAGGGGCAATCAGCCCCAGCATTTT. Translation: CASRTGDRGNQPQHF.

There are many counts of this clonotype. The chain employs TRBV6-5 and TRBJ2-7; D may be TRBD1 (5 bases). V gave up 0 bases and J gave up 1 base, with 10 bases separating them. The CDR3 runs to 15 residues. CDR1 MNHEY and CDR2 SVGAGI come from the germline V gene. In DNA, the CDR3 is TGTGCCAGCAGTTACTCAGGCTACAGGTCCTACGAGCAGTACTTC. This sequence encodes CASSYSGYRSYEQYF.

CDR3 DNA sequence: TGCGCCAGCAGCTTGTCGGGATTAACTTTGAATCCACCCCTCCACTTT. Encoded protein: CASSLSGLTLNPPLHF. The V call is TRBV5-1, the J call TRBJ1-6, with D unresolved. There are 16 residues in the CDR3. V dropped 1 base and J dropped 11 bases, with 19 bases sitting between them. CDR1 is SGHRS and CDR2 is YFSETQ in the germline V gene.

This clonotype was counted at least ten times. This rearrangement joins TRBV28 to TRBJ1-2, with 7 bases identical to TRBD1. V shed 8 bases and J 7 bases; nucleotides not matched to a gene: 10. CDR3 length: 13 amino acids. Germline lookup yields CDR1 MDHEN and CDR2 SYDVKM. Here the CDR3 DNA reads TGTGCCAGCGGAATACAGGGGCAGAGTGGCTACACCTTC. Translated: CASGIQGQSGYTF.

The rearrangement uses TRBV2 and TRBJ2-3; 10 bases line up with TRBD2. CDR3 size: 17 residues. Trimming removed 6 bases from V and 2 bases from J; junction bases left unmatched: 11. Germline V CDR1 and CDR2: SNHLY, FYNNEI. The CDR3, as DNA: TGTGCCAGCAGCCTTTTTGTAGCGGGGGGCCCCACAGATACGCAGTATTTT. It codes for CASSLFVAGGPTDTQYF.

At least ten counts were recorded for this clonotype. This chain joins TRBV28 and TRBJ2-7; TRBD1 is a possible D gene (5 bases). Trimming pared 2 bases from V and 6 bases from J, leaving 23 bases between. The CDR3 is 17 residues long. Germline V gives CDR1 MDHEN, CDR2 SYDVKM. The CDR3 protein is CASSLPPVGQGFSEQYF. Written as DNA, the CDR3 is TGTGCCAGCAGTTTACCCCCGGTGGGGCAGGGTTTCTCCGAGCAGTACTTC. Variable domain in full (rest from reference TRBV28 and TRBJ2-7): DVKVTQSSRYLVKRTGEKVFLECVQDMDHENMFWYRQDPGLGLRLIYFSYDVKMKEKGDIPEGYSVSREKKERFSLILESASTNQTSMYLCASSLPPVGQGFSEQYFGPGTRLTVT.

The V call is TRBV15, the J call TRBJ1-5; D might be TRBD1 (5 bases). Germline CDR1 LNHNV, CDR2 YYDKDF (reference sequence). V gave up 4 bases and J gave up 5 bases, with 15 bases separating them. The CDR3 totals 15 residues. The CDR3 here is CATSTEGAGYQPQHF. The CDR3 DNA reads TGTGCCACCAGCACTGAGGGAGCAGGGTATCAGCCCCAGCATTTT.

This clonotype was counted at least ten times. This chain joins TRBV27 and TRBJ2-5, with D perhaps matching TRBD2 (5 bases). Trimming took off 3 bases at V and 1 base at J, with 15 bases between the two ends. The CDR3 extends over 16 amino acids. Germline lookup yields CDR1 MNHEY and CDR2 SMNVEV (reference sequence). In DNA form, the CDR3 reads TGTGCCAGCAGTTTCTCTGGGCGAGGGTCCCAAGAGACCCAGTACTTC. This gives the protein CASSFSGRGSQETQYF.

In its sample, this clonotype was seen a few times. Given a much more abundant clone one base away, this may be a read error. The chain uses TRBV9 and TRBJ1-6; 8 bases match TRBD1. Germline CDR1 is SGDLS and CDR2 is YYNGEE. V was pared by 2 bases and J by 5 bases, with 0 bases of the junction left unmatched. This CDR3 region has 14 residues. CDR3 DNA sequence: TGTGCCAGCAGCGTGGGACAGGATAATTCACCCCTCCACTTT. It translates to CASSVGQDNSPLHF.

J is TRBJ2-3 and V is TRBV7-2; 7 nucleotides agree with TRBD1. The J segment lost 6 bases and the V segment lost 5 bases, leaving 8 bases of the junction unmatched. The germline V gene has CDR1 SGHTA and CDR2 FQGNSA. CDR3 length: 14 residues. The CDR3 loop reads CASSTETGWDTQYF. CDR3 nucleotide sequence: TGTGCCAGCAGCACCGAGACAGGGTGGGATACGCAGTATTTT.

As DNA, the CDR3 is TGTGCCAGCAGCCACGGGACAGGACTGATTCGGAATCAGCCCCAGCATTTT. It translates to CASSHGTGLIRNQPQHF. This rearrangement joins TRBV3-1 to TRBJ1-5, with TRBD1 identical over 8 bases. V shed 3 bases and J 4 bases; nucleotides not matched to a gene: 11. Germline CDR1 reads LGHDT; CDR2 reads YNNKEL (reference sequence). The CDR3 covers 17 residues.

The rearrangement links TRBV5-5 to TRBJ2-7, with D perhaps given as TRBD1 or TRBD2 (5 bases each). The CDR3 is made up of 14 amino acids. Trimming took off 4 bases at V and 0 bases at J, with 11 bases between the two ends. CDR1 SGHKS and CDR2 YYEKEE come from the germline V gene (reference sequence). The CDR3 sequence is CASSRDGASYEQYF. Written as DNA, the CDR3 is TGTGCCAGCAGCCGGGACGGAGCCTCCTACGAGCAGTACTTC.

This clonotype was counted only a few times. The V call is TRBV5-6, the J call TRBJ1-1; D possibly corresponds to TRBD1 (6 bases). Germline CDR1 is SGHDT and CDR2 is YYEEEE. V gave up 0 bases and J gave up 1 base, with 16 bases separating them. The CDR3 consists of 17 residues. CDR3: CASSLAPDRGPNTEAFF. Written as DNA, the CDR3 is TGTGCCAGCAGCTTGGCCCCGGACAGAGGGCCGAACACTGAAGCTTTCTTT.

This clonotype was counted many times. This sequence joins TRBV2 and TRBJ1-5; no definite D call. Deletions cut 4 bases from V and 5 bases from J, with 15 bases between. This CDR3 is 15 amino acids long. From germline, CDR1 is SNHLY and CDR2 FYNNEI. CDR3 DNA: TGTGCCAGCAGTGTCTTTGTCGGAAGGGATCAGCCCCAGCATTTT. Its protein is CASSVFVGRDQPQHF. Looking up the rest from reference TRBV2 and TRBJ1-5 gives the full variable domain: EPEVTQTPSHQVTQMGQEVILRCVPISNHLYFYWYRQILGQKVEFLVSFYNNEISEKSEIFDDQFSVERPDGSNFTLKIRSTKLEDSAMYFCASSVFVGRDQPQHFGDGTRLSIL.

Worth noting for this clonotype: The junction and the germline gene differ at one end; a read error may be behind it. The rearrangement links TRBV3-1 to TRBJ2-7; D gene ambiguous. Germline assignment: CDR1 LGHDT and CDR2 YNNKEL (reference sequence). The CDR3 runs to 13 residues. The CDR3 DNA is TGTGCCGGCAGCCGAAACGGCAACTACGAGCAGTACTTC. Protein product: CAGSRNGNYEQYF.

This clonotype was found a few times. The chain links TRBV7-2 to TRBJ2-2; no clear D gene. Trimming pared 7 bases from V and 3 bases from J, leaving 18 bases between. Germline CDR1 SGHTA, CDR2 FQGNSA. This CDR3 has 16 residues. CDR3 nucleotides: TGTGCCAGCACCCCTCGGGCGGCCGCGGACACCGGGGAGCTGTTTTTT. This encodes CASTPRAAADTGELFF.

The J gene is TRBJ2-3, the V gene TRBV6-1; 7 bases agree with TRBD2. There are 18 residues in the CDR3. The germline V gene encodes CDR1 MNHNS and CDR2 SASEGT. The V and J ends lost 6 bases and 0 bases, in that order; junction bases with no gene match: 15. In DNA, the CDR3 is TGTGCCAGCAGCCAAGGGCTAGCCCGCGGGAGAAGCACAGATACGCAGTATTTT. The encoded protein is CASSQGLARGRSTDTQYF.

In its sample, this clonotype was seen many times. The chain has TRBV28 and TRBJ1-1; D uncertain. V was shortened by 2 bases and J by 6 bases, with 19 bases between the two germline ends. This CDR3 region has 16 residues. Germline V lookup: CDR1 MDHEN, CDR2 SYDVKM. This chain's CDR3 is CASSLPLRRPVAEAFF. CDR3 nucleotide sequence: TGTGCCAGCAGTTTACCACTTCGACGGCCGGTGGCTGAAGCTTTCTTT.

This clonotype was seen repeatedly, ten times or more. Here the CDR3 reads CASSIVRGTGELFF. The CDR3 DNA follows: TGTGCCAGTAGTATCGTCAGGGGAACCGGGGAGCTGTTTTTT. The genes are TRBV19 and TRBJ2-2; a weak D match, TRBD1 (6 bases). Per germline, CDR1 LNHDA and CDR2 SQIVND (reference sequence). This CDR3 is 14 amino acids long. Trimming shortened V by 3 bases and J by 5 bases, and 10 bases separated the two germline ends. The complete variable domain, with remaining parts taken from reference TRBV19 and TRBJ2-2, reads DGGITQSPKYLFRKEGQNVTLSCEQNLNHDAMYWYRQDPGQGLRLIYYSQIVNDFQKGDIAEGYSVSREKKESFPLTVTSAQKNPTAFYLCASSIVRGTGELFFGEGSRLTVL.

The rearrangement uses TRBV12-3 or TRBV12-4 and TRBJ2-1, with 8 bases that match TRBD2. The junction had 11 bases not matched to a gene; V was cut back by 4 bases and J by 0 bases. This CDR3 has 18 amino acids. The CDR3 DNA reads TGTGCCAGCAGTTATTCAGCGGGGGCACTTAGCTCCTACAATGAGCAGTTCTTC. The encoded protein is CASSYSAGALSSYNEQFF.

This clonotype was observed at least ten times. V gene TRBV10-3 combines with J gene TRBJ1-2, with TRBD1 as a possible D gene (5 bases). Looked up from germline, CDR1 is ENHRY and CDR2 is SYGVKD. Trimming pared 2 bases from V and 4 bases from J, leaving 14 bases between. The CDR3 length is 15 residues. The CDR3 DNA follows: TGTGCCATCAGTGAGGGTCAGGGTGGAGGCTATGGCTACACCTTC. Its protein is CAISEGQGGGYGYTF.

CDR3 amino acids: CASGPLGGELFF. CDR3 DNA sequence: TGTGCTAGTGGTCCCTTAGGTGGGGAGCTGTTTTTT. The V and J genes are TRBV12-5 and TRBJ2-2; no clear D. This CDR3 has 12 amino acids. V was cut by 5 bases and J by 8 bases, with 9 bases left in between. The germline V gene has CDR1 LGHNT and CDR2 FRNRAP.

V usage is TRBV19 and J usage is TRBJ2-5; 8 bases map to TRBD1. Unmatched junction bases numbered 9, after V lost 7 bases and J lost 5 bases. Germline V gene lookup returns CDR1 LNHDA and CDR2 SQIVND (reference sequence). The CDR3 is made up of 14 amino acids. CDR3 residues: CASTQGASVETQYF. The CDR3 DNA reads as TGTGCCAGTACCCAGGGGGCGAGCGTGGAGACCCAGTACTTC.

The V and J genes are TRBV6-1 and TRBJ1-2; D remains unclear. The CDR3 sequence is 13 residues long. V shed 7 bases and J shed 4 bases, with 13 bases lying between them. Germline-derived CDR1 and CDR2 are MNHNS and SASEGT. As DNA, the CDR3 is TGTGCCAGCAACAACCGGGGAACCTATGGCTACACCTTC. Residues: CASNNRGTYGYTF.